The 14 T cell receptor beta chains below were found in one sample sequenced in a study of cytomegalovirus exposure and HLA in healthy donors. The PCR ran on 60 Vbeta and 13 Jbeta primers. Sequencing was performed with immunoSEQ multiplex PCR; in TCRdb, only in-frame clones are kept and a portion is missing. The sample yields roughly 200,000 clones, over 70% seen once. Sequencing input: PBMCs. Every receptor here comes from a man between 40 and 49 years old in good health and CMV-seropositive.

The genes are TRBV11-2 and TRBJ2-5, with 10 nucleotides matching TRBD2. CDR1 is SGHAT and CDR2 is FQNNGV in the germline V gene. The CDR3 has 18 residues. The junction had 11 bases not matched to a gene; V was cut back by 0 bases and J by 4 bases. The CDR3 reads CASSLDLMASGSGETQYF. CDR3 DNA sequence: TGTGCCAGCAGCTTAGATCTTATGGCTAGCGGGAGTGGAGAGACCCAGTACTTC.

V is TRBV5-6 and J is TRBJ2-1; 14 bases agree with TRBD2. Germline CDR1 and CDR2: SGHDT and YYEEEE. This CDR3 comprises 18 residues. The V gene end was trimmed by 3 bases and the J gene end by 2 bases; junction bases not matched to a gene: 7. This CDR3 is CASSWGLAGVQTYNEQFF. CDR3 DNA sequence: TGTGCCAGCAGCTGGGGACTAGCGGGAGTACAAACCTACAATGAGCAGTTCTTC.

This sequence joins TRBV5-1 and TRBJ2-7; TRBD1 agrees at 10 bases. The germline V gene has CDR1 SGHRS and CDR2 YFSETQ. The CDR3 covers 15 residues. V was pared by 0 bases and J by 2 bases, with 2 bases of the junction left unmatched. CDR3 sequence (DNA): TGCGCCAGCAGCTTGGACGGGACAGGGGCCTACGAGCAGTACTTC. Protein: CASSLDGTGAYEQYF.

This clone was seen a single time. The V gene is TRBV15, the J gene TRBJ1-1, with D perhaps matching TRBD1 (5 bases). CDR1 is LNHNV and CDR2 is YYDKDF in the germline V gene (reference sequence). V lost 1 base, J lost 1 base, and 13 bases lay in between. The CDR3 consists of 16 residues. CDR3 sequence: CATSRGETVQNTEAFF. CDR3 in DNA: TGTGCCACCAGCAGAGGAGAGACAGTCCAGAACACTGAAGCTTTCTTT.

This chain links TRBV7-2 with TRBJ2-3; 7 nucleotides agree with TRBD2. J lost 4 bases, V lost 1 base, and 14 bases had no gene match. Germline lookup yields CDR1 SGHTA and CDR2 FQGNSA. The CDR3 runs 18 residues. In nucleotides, the CDR3 is TGTGCCAGCAGCTTAGAATCCCGGGCGGGAGCTCTGGCAGATACGCAGTATTTT. Its translation: CASSLESRAGALADTQYF.

The chain employs TRBV28 and TRBJ2-1; TRBD1 matches 9 bases. J was trimmed by 7 bases and V by 6 bases; bases with no gene match: 7. Germline CDR1 is MDHEN and CDR2 is SYDVKM. The CDR3 runs 14 residues. CDR3 amino acids: CASRGRTGANEQFF. The CDR3 region has the DNA TGTGCCAGCAGGGGGAGGACAGGGGCTAATGAGCAGTTCTTC.

This clone was detected only once. The chain joins TRBV27 to TRBJ1-1; D is ambiguous. V was cut by 5 bases and J by 4 bases, with 11 bases left in between. CDR1 is MNHEY and CDR2 is SMNVEV in the germline V gene (reference sequence). The CDR3 consists of 13 residues. The CDR3 loop is CASSLAGSTEAFF. In DNA, the CDR3 is TGTGCCAGCAGTCTGGCGGGGAGCACTGAAGCTTTCTTT.

The chain recombines TRBV5-1 with TRBJ1-2; 9 bases align to TRBD1. The CDR3 extends over 18 amino acids. The germline V gene encodes CDR1 SGHRS and CDR2 YFSETQ. V lost 0 bases to trimming and J lost 2 bases; unmatched junction nucleotides: 11. The CDR3 sequence is CASSLEGTGSKSNYGYTF. CDR3 bases: TGCGCCAGCAGCTTGGAGGGGACAGGGAGCAAATCGAACTATGGCTACACCTTC.

This chain connects TRBV5-8 to TRBJ1-4; D is uncertain. This CDR3 region has 12 residues. The V end was cut by 7 bases, the J end by 7 bases, with 11 bases between. Looked up from germline, CDR1 is SGHTS and CDR2 is YDEGEE. The CDR3 is CASHGRSEKLFF. Written as DNA, the CDR3 is TGTGCCAGCCACGGTCGAAGTGAAAAACTGTTTTTT.

In its sample, this clone was seen once. The chain is built from TRBV9 and TRBJ1-2, with unresolved D. The germline V and J ends were trimmed by 0 bases and 4 bases, with 10 bases remaining between them. This CDR3 has 14 residues. The germline gives CDR1 SGDLS, CDR2 YYNGEE. The CDR3 coding sequence is TGTGCCAGCAGCGTAGATCAGGATCCCTATGGCTACACCTTC. This encodes CASSVDQDPYGYTF.

The rearrangement links TRBV5-6 to TRBJ1-4; 11 bases fit TRBD1. The J segment lost 0 bases and the V segment lost 3 bases, leaving 4 bases of the junction unmatched. This CDR3 has 17 amino acids. Germline CDR1 and CDR2: SGHDT and YYEEEE. Here the CDR3 reads CASSWGQGVATNEKLFF. CDR3 sequence (DNA): TGTGCCAGCAGCTGGGGACAGGGGGTTGCAACTAATGAAAAACTGTTTTTT.

The chain recombines TRBV9 with TRBJ2-5; no clear D. This CDR3 spans 14 amino acids. Germline CDR1 SGDLS, CDR2 YYNGEE. The V gene lost 0 bases and the J gene lost 0 bases, with 6 bases spanning the gap. The CDR3 bases are TGTGCCAGCAGCGTAGTTCAGGACCAAGAGACCCAGTACTTC. This codes for CASSVVQDQETQYF.

The CDR3 bases are TGTGCCAGTAGTATAATTAAAGGACAGGGCCTATACACTGAAGCTTTCTTT. The encoded protein is CASSIIKGQGLYTEAFF. The chain uses TRBV19 and TRBJ1-1, with 8 bases matching TRBD1. The J segment lost 3 bases and the V segment lost 2 bases, leaving 11 bases of the junction unmatched. The CDR3 is 17 amino acids. Germline-derived CDR1 and CDR2 are LNHDA and SQIVND (reference sequence).

This clone appeared a single time. The gene calls are TRBV15 and TRBJ2-2, with TRBD2 matching 9 bases. The V segment lost 6 bases and the J segment 4 bases; nucleotides outside the gene matches: 12. CDR3 size: 17 residues. Germline CDR1 reads LNHNV; CDR2 reads YYDKDF (reference sequence). CDR3 nucleotides: TGTGCCACCAGTCGCGGGAGTAGCGGGAGACCCACCGGGGAGCTGTTTTTT. Translating it yields CATSRGSSGRPTGELFF.